In its sample, the clone carrying this TCR beta chain was seen once. Germline V gene lookup returns CDR1 MDHEN and CDR2 SYDVKM. The CDR3 is 12 residues long. V was cut by 6 bases and J by 8 bases, with 12 bases left in between. The method was immunoSEQ multiplex PCR; TCRdb's version includes in-frame clones alone and lacks a portion of them. The sample yields 45,000 to 70,000 clones, 89% seen once. This sample stems from a study of T cell responses to AZD1222 COVID-19 vaccine. This chain joins TRBV28 and TRBJ2-3; unclear D gene. The material was peripheral blood, obtained 28 days after the second AZD1222 dose. This sequence originates from an adult who received the AZD1222 COVID-19 vaccine. CDR3 loop: CASRPLSATQYF. DNA for the CDR3: TGTGCCAGCAGGCCCCTTAGTGCTACGCAGTATTTT.